One TCR beta chain is described in this entry. Its matching antigen is unknown. These data are taken from a study of OX40 agonist ivuxolimab in advanced cancers. Study context: Patients receiving dose escalation had hepatocellular carcinoma, melanoma, renal cell or head and neck cancer. General study results and limits: Antigen specificity remained undetermined for the expanded peripheral T cells.

Assay used: immunoSEQ multiplex PCR; TCRdb lists only in-frame clones, some missing. The sample contains 78,000 or so clones, more than 85% of which appear only once. The specimen comprised CD4+ or CD8+ T cells sorted from blood, sampled in a trial of the OX40 agonist ivuxolimab. The sequence was obtained from an adult with an advanced solid tumor such as melanoma, head and neck, liver or kidney cancer.

The CDR3 nucleotides are TGCAGCGTGCTAGGCGCCGGGGAGCTGTTTTTT. As protein: CSVLGAGELFF. This rearrangement joins TRBV29-1 to TRBJ2-2; D is unclear. Between the trimmed V and J ends, which lost 6 bases and 6 bases, there was a span of 8 bases. This CDR3 has 11 residues. Germline V gene data show CDR1 as SQVTM and CDR2 as ANQGSEA.